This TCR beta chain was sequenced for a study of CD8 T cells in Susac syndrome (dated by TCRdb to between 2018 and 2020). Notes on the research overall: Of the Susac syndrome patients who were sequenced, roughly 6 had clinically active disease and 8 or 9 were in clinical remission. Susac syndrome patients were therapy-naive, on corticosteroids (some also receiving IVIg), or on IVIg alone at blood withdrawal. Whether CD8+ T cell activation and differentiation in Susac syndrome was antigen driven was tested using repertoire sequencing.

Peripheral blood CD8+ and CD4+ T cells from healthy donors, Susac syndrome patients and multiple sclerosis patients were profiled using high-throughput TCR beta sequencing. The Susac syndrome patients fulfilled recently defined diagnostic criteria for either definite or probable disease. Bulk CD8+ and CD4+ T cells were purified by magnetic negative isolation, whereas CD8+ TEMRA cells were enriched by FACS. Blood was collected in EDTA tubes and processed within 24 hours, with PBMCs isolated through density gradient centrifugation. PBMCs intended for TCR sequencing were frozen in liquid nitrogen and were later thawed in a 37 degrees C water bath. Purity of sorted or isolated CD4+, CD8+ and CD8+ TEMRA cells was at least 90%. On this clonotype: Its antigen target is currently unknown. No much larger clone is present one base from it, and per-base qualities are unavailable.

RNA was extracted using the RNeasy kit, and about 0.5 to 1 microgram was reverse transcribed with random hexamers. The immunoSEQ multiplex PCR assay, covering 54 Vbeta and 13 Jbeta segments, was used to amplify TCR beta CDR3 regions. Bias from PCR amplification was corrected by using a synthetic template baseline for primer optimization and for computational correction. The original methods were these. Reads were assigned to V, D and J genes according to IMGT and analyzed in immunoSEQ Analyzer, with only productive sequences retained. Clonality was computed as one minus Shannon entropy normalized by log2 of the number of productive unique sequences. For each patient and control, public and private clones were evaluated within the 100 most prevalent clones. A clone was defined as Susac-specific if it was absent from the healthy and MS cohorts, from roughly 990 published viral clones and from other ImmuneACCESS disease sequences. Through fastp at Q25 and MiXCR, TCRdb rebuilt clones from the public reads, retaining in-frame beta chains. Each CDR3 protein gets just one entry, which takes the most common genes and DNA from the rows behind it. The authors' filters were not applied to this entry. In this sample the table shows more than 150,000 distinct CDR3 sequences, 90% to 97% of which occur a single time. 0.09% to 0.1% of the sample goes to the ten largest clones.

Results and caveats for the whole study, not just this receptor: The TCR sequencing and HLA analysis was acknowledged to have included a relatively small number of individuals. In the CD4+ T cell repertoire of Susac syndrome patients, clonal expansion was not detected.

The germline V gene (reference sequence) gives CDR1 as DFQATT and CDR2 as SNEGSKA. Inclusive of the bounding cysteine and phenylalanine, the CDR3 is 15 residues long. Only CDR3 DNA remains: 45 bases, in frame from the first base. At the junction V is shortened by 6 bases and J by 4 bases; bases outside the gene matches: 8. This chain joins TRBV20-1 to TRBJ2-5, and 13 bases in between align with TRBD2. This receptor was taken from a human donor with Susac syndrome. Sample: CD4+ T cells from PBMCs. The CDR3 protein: CSAGPLAGGLETQYF. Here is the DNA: TGCAGTGCAGGCCCACTAGCGGGGGGGCTAGAGACCCAGTACTTC.